This record covers a single TCR beta chain. The antigen is unknown. Time point in this sample: blood 4 weeks post-SBRT, at nephrectomy. Treatment here: 15 Gy SBRT to primary tumor, nephrectomy 4 weeks later. Nephrectomy followed 15 Gy stereotactic body radiation by 4 weeks. This renal cell carcinoma was of the clear cell type. The record originates from a study of radiation and T cells in renal cell carcinoma. The table came from immunoSEQ multiplex PCR; TCRdb's copy has only in-frame clones and leaves some out. This sample has 120,000 to 150,000 clones, with 86% found just once. Whole-study results and caveats: From baseline, blood top tumor clonotypes peaked at 2 weeks post-radiation.

The germline V and J ends were trimmed by 0 bases and 6 bases, with 12 bases remaining between them. Germline assignment: CDR1 LNHDA and CDR2 SQIVND (reference sequence). The CDR3 is 15 amino acids. The sample in question was blood, obtained from a patient whose treatment included radiotherapy and nephrectomy. The clonotype comes from a woman between 45 and 65 years old with renal cell carcinoma. The rearrangement uses TRBV19 and TRBJ1-5; no definite D call. In DNA, the CDR3 is TGTGCCAGTAGTATAGAGATGGGTTTATCTCAGCCCCAGCATTTT. Protein sequence: CASSIEMGLSQPQHF.